This TCR beta chain was sequenced in a study of shared clonotypes between healthy human individuals. Broader study findings: Sequencing of the sorted subsets was shown by rarefaction to be incomplete despite large depth. Against clonotypes common to all four donors, non-shared ones had lower generation probabilities.

As regards this clone: The antigen remains undetermined. A single base is all that separates this from a far larger clone, so a read error is likely. Within the sample, other DNA sequences also encode this same CDR3.

V dropped 4 bases and J dropped 13; count of bases not matched to a gene: 15. There are 15 residues in the CDR3. Germline CDR1 reads SGHAT; CDR2 reads FQDESV (reference sequence). Some clones are missing from TCRdb's copy, which holds only in-frame ones; the method was immunoSEQ multiplex PCR. The sample lists over a million clones; approximately 78% were seen once. The sequence derives from a man between 18 and 35 years old in good health. Some clones in this sample may be carry-over from other donors' samples. The sample was memory CD4+ T cells from PBMCs. Subset here: CD45RA-negative fraction. The rearrangement uses TRBV11-1 and TRBJ2-7, with 11 bases that match TRBD2. The CDR3 reads CASSSTGTSGSGRYF. CDR3 bases: TGTGCCAGCAGCTCAACCGGGACTAGCGGAAGCGGGAGATACTTC.